This paragraph reports one TCR beta chain. Assay used: immunoSEQ multiplex PCR; TCRdb lists only in-frame clones, some missing. The table includes about 60,000 clones, approximately 80% detected once. This sample is part of a study of blood T cell repertoires in COVID-19. Sample: peripheral blood. The receptor was isolated from a man aged 50 or older with active or convalescent COVID-19.

CDR3 amino acids: CASSIDIGNTIYF. For the CDR3, the DNA is TGTGCCAGTAGTATAGACATCGGAAACACCATATATTTT. The chain carries TRBV19 and TRBJ1-3; no definite D call. Looked up from germline, CDR1 is LNHDA and CDR2 is SQIVND (reference sequence). The CDR3 runs 13 residues. V was clipped by 0 bases and J by 4 bases, with 4 bases between them.